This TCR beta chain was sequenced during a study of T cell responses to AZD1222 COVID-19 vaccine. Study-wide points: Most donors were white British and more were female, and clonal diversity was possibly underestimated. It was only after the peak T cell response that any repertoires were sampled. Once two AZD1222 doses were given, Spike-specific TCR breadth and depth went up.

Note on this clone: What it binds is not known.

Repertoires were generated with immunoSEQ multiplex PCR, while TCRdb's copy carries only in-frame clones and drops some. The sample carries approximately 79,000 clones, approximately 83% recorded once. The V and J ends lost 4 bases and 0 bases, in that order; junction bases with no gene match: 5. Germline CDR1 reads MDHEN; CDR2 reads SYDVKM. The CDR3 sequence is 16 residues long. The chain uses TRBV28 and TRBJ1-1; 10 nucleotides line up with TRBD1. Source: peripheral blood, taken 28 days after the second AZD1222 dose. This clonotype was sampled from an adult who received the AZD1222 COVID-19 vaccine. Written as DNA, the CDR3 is TGTGCCAGCAGTTCGACAGGGGGCTTACTGAACACTGAAGCTTTCTTT. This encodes CASSSTGGLLNTEAFF.